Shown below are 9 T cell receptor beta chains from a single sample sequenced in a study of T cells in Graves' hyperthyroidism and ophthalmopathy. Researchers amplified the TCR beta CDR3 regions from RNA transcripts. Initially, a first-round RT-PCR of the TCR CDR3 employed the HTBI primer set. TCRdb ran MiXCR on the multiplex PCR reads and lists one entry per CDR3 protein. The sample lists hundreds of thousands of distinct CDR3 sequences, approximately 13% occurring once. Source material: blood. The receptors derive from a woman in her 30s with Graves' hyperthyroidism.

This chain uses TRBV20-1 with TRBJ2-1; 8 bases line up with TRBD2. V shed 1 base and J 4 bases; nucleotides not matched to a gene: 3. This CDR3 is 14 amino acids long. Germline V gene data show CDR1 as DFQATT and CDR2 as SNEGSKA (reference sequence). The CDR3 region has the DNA TGCAGTGCTAGAGTACTAGCGGAATACAATGAGCAGTTCTTC. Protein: CSARVLAEYNEQFF.

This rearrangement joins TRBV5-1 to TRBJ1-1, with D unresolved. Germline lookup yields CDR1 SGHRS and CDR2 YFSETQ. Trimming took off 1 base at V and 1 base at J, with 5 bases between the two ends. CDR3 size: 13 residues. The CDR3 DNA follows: TGCGCCAGCAGCTTGTATAGGAACACTGAAGCTTTCTTT. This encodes CASSLYRNTEAFF.

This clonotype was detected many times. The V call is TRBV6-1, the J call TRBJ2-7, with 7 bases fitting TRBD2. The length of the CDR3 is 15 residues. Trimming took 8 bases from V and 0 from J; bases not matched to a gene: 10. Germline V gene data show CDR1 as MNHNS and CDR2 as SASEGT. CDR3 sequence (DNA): TGTGCCAGCGGCAGTAATGGACTAGTCTCCTACGAGCAGTACTTC. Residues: CASGSNGLVSYEQYF.

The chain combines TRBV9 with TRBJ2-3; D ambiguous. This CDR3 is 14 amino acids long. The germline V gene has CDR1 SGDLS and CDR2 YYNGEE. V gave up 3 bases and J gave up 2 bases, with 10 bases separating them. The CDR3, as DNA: TGTGCCAGCAGCGATGGTTCATCCACAGATACGCAGTATTTT. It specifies CASSDGSSTDTQYF.

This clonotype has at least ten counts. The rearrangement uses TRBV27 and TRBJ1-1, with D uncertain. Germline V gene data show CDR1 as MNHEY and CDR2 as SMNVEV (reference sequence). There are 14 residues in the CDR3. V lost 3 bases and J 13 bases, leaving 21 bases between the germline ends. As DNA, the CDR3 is TGTGCCAGCAGTTTGAACGGTCAGGACGGGAGTGGTTTCTTT. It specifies CASSLNGQDGSGFF.

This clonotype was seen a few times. For the CDR3, the DNA is TGCAGCGTTGTATTTACGGCGGGACGAGCCTACGAGCAGTACTTC. Translation gives CSVVFTAGRAYEQYF. This chain links TRBV29-1 with TRBJ2-7; D is possibly TRBD2 (6 bases). The CDR3 contains 15 residues. CDR1 and CDR2 (germline): SQVTM, ANQGSEA. Trimming removed 4 bases from V and 2 bases from J, with 18 bases in between.

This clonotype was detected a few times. The CDR3 spells CASSYNRGIEQYF. CDR3 sequence (DNA): TGTGCCAGCAGTTACAACAGGGGCATCGAGCAGTACTTC. The chain uses TRBV6-5 and TRBJ2-7; 7 bases align to TRBD1. Per the germline V gene, CDR1 is MNHEY and CDR2 is SVGAGI. V dropped 2 bases and J dropped 6; count of bases not matched to a gene: 4. The CDR3 runs to 13 residues.

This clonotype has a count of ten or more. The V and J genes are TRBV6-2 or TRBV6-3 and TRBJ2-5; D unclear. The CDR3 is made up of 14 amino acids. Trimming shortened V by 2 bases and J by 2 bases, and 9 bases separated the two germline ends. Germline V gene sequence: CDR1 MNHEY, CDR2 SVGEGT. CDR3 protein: CASSYVQLQETQYF. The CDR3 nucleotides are TGTGCCAGCAGTTACGTACAGTTACAAGAGACCCAGTACTTC.

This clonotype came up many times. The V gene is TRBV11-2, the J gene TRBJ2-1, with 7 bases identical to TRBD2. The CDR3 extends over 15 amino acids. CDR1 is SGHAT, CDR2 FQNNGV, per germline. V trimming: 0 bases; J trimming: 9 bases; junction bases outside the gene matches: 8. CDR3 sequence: CASSLDAGVNSEQFF. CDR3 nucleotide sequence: TGTGCCAGCAGCTTAGACGCGGGAGTGAATAGTGAGCAGTTCTTC.